This T cell receptor beta chain was documented in a study of blood T cell repertoires in COVID-19. The CDR3 sequence is 11 residues long. Germline-derived CDR1 and CDR2 are ENHRY and SYGVKD. Trimming removed 11 bases at V and 4 bases at J, with 8 bases between. Profiled with immunoSEQ multiplex PCR; TCRdb holds only in-frame clones, not every one. The sample consists of some 270,000 clones, 84% of them appearing once. Input material: peripheral blood. This chain connects TRBV10-3 to TRBJ1-4, with D tentatively TRBD1 (6 bases). The clonotype was recovered from a woman in her thirties or forties who had recovered from COVID-19. CDR3: CAVQGNEKLFF. The CDR3 DNA follows: TGTGCCGTACAGGGTAATGAAAAACTGTTTTTT.